Listed below are T cell receptor beta chains from one sample, sequenced in a study. One entry per CDR3 protein results from TCRdb running MiXCR on the RT-PCR reads. The sample includes hundreds of thousands of distinct CDR3 sequences, 13% to 15% of them seen just once. Sequencing was carried out using memory CD4+ T cells from blood. The receptors come from a female donor in good health, serving as a healthy control. Each CDR3 is given with its conserved first and last residue. The D gene is left open where the match is weak. Size values are once, few and many counts, or a class for expanded clones, and some rows have none.

j_gene	abundance	v_gene	d_gene	CDR3nt	CDR3aa
TRBJ2-5	many	TRBV7-9	TRBD2	TGTGCCAGCAGCTCGTCACTAGCGGGGCAAGAGACCCAGTACTTC	CASSSSLAGQETQYF
TRBJ2-6	many	TRBV29-1	-	TGCAGCGTTGGGTTTGGCTCTGGGGCCAACGTCCTGACTTTC	CSVGFGSGANVLTF
TRBJ2-1	many	TRBV6-5	TRBD2	TGTGCCAGCAGTTACGGGGGACTAGCGTATGAGCAGTTCTTC	CASSYGGLAYEQFF
TRBJ1-2	-	TRBV4-1	-	TGCGCCAGCAGCCGAGAGAGAACAGGGAACTATGGCTACACCTTC	CASSRERTGNYGYTF
TRBJ2-1	many	TRBV20-1	TRBD2	TGCAGTGCTAGAGAGGAAGCGGGAGTGAGCGCCTACAATGAGCAGTTCTTC	CSAREEAGVSAYNEQFF
TRBJ2-1	few	TRBV20-1	-	TGCAGTGCTACCTTGGGGGGCGGGGACAATGAGCAGTTCTTC	CSATLGGGDNEQFF
TRBJ2-1	-	TRBV10-3	TRBD2	TGTGCCATCAACCTTAGCGGGAGAGGGGAGCAGCTCTTC	CAINLSGRGEQLF
TRBJ1-1	-	TRBV7-9	TRBD1	TGTGCCAGCAGGCGTGGGACAGCTTCTGACCTGAACACTGAAGCTTTCTTT	CASRRGTASDLNTEAFF
TRBJ2-5	few	TRBV18	TRBD2	TGTGCCAGCTCACCGGCTAGCGGGAACCAAGAGACCCAGTACTTC	CASSPASGNQETQYF
TRBJ2-1	few	TRBV7-9	TRBD2	TGTGCCAGCAGCCCCGGTGGTAGCGGGAACTACAATGAGCAGTTCTTC	CASSPGGSGNYNEQFF
TRBJ2-3	many	TRBV27	-	TGTGCCAGCAGTTTAAATCAGGGAGAAGATACGCAGTATTTT	CASSLNQGEDTQYF
TRBJ1-5	-	TRBV5-1	-	TGCGCCAGCAGCTTGGGGACGGGGGACTATCAGCCCCAGCATTTT	CASSLGTGDYQPQHF
TRBJ1-5	few	TRBV20-1	-	TGCAGTGCTAGAGATGACCAGCCCCAGCATTTT	CSARDDQPQHF
TRBJ2-3	many	TRBV29-1	-	TGCAGCGTTGAAGGGGTAGTTGGTACAGATACGCAGTATTTT	CSVEGVVGTDTQYF
TRBJ1-4	few	TRBV29-1	-	TGCAGCGCCTCAGGGGTTAATGAAAAACTGTTTTTT	CSASGVNEKLFF
TRBJ2-1	-	TRBV24-1	-	TGTGCCACCAGTGATGACTACAACAATGAGCAGTTCTTC	CATSDDYNNEQFF
TRBJ2-7	-	TRBV28	-	TGTGCCAGCAGTTGGGGGGGGGCCGTCATCTACGAGCAGTACTTC	CASSWGGAVIYEQYF
TRBJ1-2	few	TRBV10-3	-	TGTGCCATCAGTGAGTCAGGGGGGGTCTATGGCTACACCTTC	CAISESGGVYGYTF
TRBJ1-1	few	TRBV20-1	-	TGCAGTGTGTACACCGGGACATTGAACACTGAAGCTTTCTTT	CSVYTGTLNTEAFF
TRBJ2-5	once	TRBV20-1	-	TGCAGTGCTGAGCGAGGGACCCAAGAGACCCAGTACTTC	CSAERGTQETQYF
TRBJ2-3	many	TRBV7-2	TRBD1	TGTGCCAGCAGCCCGCGGACAGGGGGCGCAGATACGCAGTATTTT	CASSPRTGGADTQYF
TRBJ2-4	many	TRBV6-6	-	TGTGCCAGCAGTCCCTCTTGGGATGTTTTAGCCAAAAACATTCAGTACTTC	CASSPSWDVLAKNIQYF
TRBJ1-5	few	TRBV24-1	TRBD1	TGTGCCACCAGTGATAACAGGGGGTCGAGCAATCAGCCCCAGCATTTT	CATSDNRGSSNQPQHF